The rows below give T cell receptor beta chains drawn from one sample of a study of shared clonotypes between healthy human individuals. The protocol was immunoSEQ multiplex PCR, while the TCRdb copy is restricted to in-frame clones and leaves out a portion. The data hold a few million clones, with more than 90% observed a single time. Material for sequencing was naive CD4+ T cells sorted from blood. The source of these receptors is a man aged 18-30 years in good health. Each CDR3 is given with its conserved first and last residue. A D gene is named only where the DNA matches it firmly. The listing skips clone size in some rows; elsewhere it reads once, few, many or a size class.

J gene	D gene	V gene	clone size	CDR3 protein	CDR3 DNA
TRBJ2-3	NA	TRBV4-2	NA	CASSQVVGDRTDTQYF	TGTGCCAGCAGCCAAGTCGTCGGGGACCGCACAGATACGCAGTATTTT
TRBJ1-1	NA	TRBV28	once	CASSSWRSGGRTEAFF	TGTGCCAGCAGCTCCTGGAGAAGCGGGGGCCGCACTGAAGCTTTCTTT
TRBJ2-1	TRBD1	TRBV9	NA	CASSADRGSYNEQFF	TGTGCCAGCAGCGCGGACAGGGGGTCATACAATGAGCAGTTCTTC
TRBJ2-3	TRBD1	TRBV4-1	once	CASSQESGTGLSWQYF	TGCGCCAGCAGCCAAGAATCCGGGACAGGGCTATCTTGGCAGTATTTT
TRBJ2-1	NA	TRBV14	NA	CASSLKWVGTKFF	TGTGCCAGCAGCCTTAAGTGGGTAGGAACGAAGTTCTTC
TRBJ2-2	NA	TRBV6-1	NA	CASSEDDRRNGELFF	TGTGCCAGCAGTGAAGATGACAGGAGGAATGGGGAGCTGTTTTTT
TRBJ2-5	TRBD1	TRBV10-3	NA	CAISEVGGVETQYF	TGTGCCATCAGTGAAGTAGGGGGCGTGGAGACCCAGTACTTC
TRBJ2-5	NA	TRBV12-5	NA	CASGLGTGYQETQYF	TGTGCTAGTGGTTTGGGCACAGGGTACCAAGAGACCCAGTACTTC
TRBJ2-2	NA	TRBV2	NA	CASSVVERGELFF	TGTGCCAGCTCGGTGGTCGAACGCGGGGAGCTGTTTTTT
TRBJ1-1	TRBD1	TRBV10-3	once	CAISERLGQGNTEAFF	TGTGCCATCAGTGAGCGACTAGGACAGGGGAACACTGAAGCTTTCTTT
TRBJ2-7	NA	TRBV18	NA	CASSPPGKDEQYF	TGTGCCAGCTCACCACCAGGGAAGGACGAGCAGTACTTC
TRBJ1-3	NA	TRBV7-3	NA	CASSPAPVSGNTIYF	TGTGCCAGCAGCCCCGCCCCCGTCTCTGGAAACACCATATATTTT
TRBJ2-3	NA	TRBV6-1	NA	CASSEGLTSTDTQYF	TGTGCCAGCAGTGAAGGACTAACTAGCACAGATACGCAGTATTTT
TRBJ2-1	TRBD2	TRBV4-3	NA	CASSQAGTSGNNEQFF	TGCGCCAGCAGCCAAGCAGGGACTAGCGGGAACAATGAGCAGTTCTTC
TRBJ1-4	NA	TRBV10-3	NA	CAIGGASNEKLFF	TGTGCCATCGGGGGGGCTTCTAATGAAAAACTGTTTTTT
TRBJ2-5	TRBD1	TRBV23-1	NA	CARGQPILTQYF	TGCGCCAGGGGACAGCCCATCTTGACCCAGTACTTC
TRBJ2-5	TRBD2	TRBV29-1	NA	CSVTSGSETQYF	TGCAGTGTGACTAGCGGGAGCGAGACCCAGTACTTC
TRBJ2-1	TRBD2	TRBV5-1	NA	CASSPGLAGINEQFF	TGCGCCAGCAGCCCCGGACTAGCGGGGATCAATGAGCAGTTCTTC
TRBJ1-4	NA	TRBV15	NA	CATSRDQKTNEKLFF	TGTGCCACCAGCAGAGATCAAAAGACTAATGAAAAACTGTTTTTT
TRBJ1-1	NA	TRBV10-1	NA	CASILTSGGTEAFF	TGCGCCAGCATCCTTACCTCTGGGGGGACTGAAGCTTTCTTT
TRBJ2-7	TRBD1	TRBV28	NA	CASSTLTGGSYEQYF	TGTGCCAGCAGTACTCTGACAGGGGGTTCCTACGAGCAGTACTTC
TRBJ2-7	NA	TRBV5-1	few	CASSFGRLYEQYF	TGCGCCAGCAGCTTCGGTCGACTCTACGAGCAGTACTTC
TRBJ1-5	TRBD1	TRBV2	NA	CASDDRGNQPQHF	TGTGCCAGCGATGACAGGGGCAATCAGCCCCAGCATTTT
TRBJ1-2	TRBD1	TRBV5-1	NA	CASGTGENYGYTF	TGCGCCAGCGGGACAGGGGAGAACTATGGCTACACCTTC
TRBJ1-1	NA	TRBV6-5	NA	CASSPGTPNTEAFF	TGTGCCAGCAGTCCCGGGACACCGAACACTGAAGCTTTCTTT
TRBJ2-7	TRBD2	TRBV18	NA	CASSPPVSGSSYEQYF	TGTGCCAGCTCACCGCCGGTTAGCGGGAGCTCCTACGAGCAGTACTTC
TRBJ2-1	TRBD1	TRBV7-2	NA	CASSLRQGAYNEQFF	TGTGCCAGCAGCTTAAGGCAGGGGGCCTACAATGAGCAGTTCTTC
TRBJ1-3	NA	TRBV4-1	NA	CASSQVGSGNTIYF	TGCGCCAGCAGCCAAGTCGGGTCTGGAAACACCATATATTTT
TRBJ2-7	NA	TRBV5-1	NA	CASSRTGHSTEGGYEQYF	TGCGCCAGCAGCCGGACGGGACACTCTACCGAGGGGGGGTACGAGCAGTACTTC
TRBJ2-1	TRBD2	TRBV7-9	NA	CASSLSSGRANEQFF	TGTGCCAGCAGCCTGTCTAGCGGGAGGGCCAATGAGCAGTTCTTC
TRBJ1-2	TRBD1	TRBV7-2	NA	CASSLTGGNYGYTF	TGTGCCAGCAGCTTGACAGGGGGAAACTATGGCTACACCTTC
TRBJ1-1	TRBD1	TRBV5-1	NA	CASSPTLQGARDTEAFF	TGCGCCAGCAGCCCAACACTACAGGGGGCGCGGGACACTGAAGCTTTCTTT
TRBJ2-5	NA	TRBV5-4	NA	CASSLALTQETQYF	TGTGCCAGCAGCTTGGCCTTAACCCAAGAGACCCAGTACTTC
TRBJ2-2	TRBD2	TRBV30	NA	CAWRLAGEANTGELFF	TGTGCCTGGAGACTAGCGGGGGAGGCGAACACCGGGGAGCTGTTTTTT
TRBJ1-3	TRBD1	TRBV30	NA	CAWSTGQGSLSGNTIYF	TGTGCCTGGAGTACCGGACAGGGATCCCTCTCTGGAAACACCATATATTTT
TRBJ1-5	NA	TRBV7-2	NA	CASSLSGAQPQHF	TGTGCCAGCAGCTTATCAGGGGCCCAGCCCCAGCATTTT
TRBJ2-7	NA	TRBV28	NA	CGAQTRGRTYEQYF	TGTGGGGCCCAAACCAGGGGTCGGACCTACGAGCAGTACTTC
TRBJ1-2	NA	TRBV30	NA	CAWSGINYGYTF	TGTGCCTGGAGTGGAATTAACTATGGCTACACCTTC
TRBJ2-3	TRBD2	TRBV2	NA	CASSVVSGGSDTQYF	TGTGCCAGCAGTGTCGTTAGCGGGGGGTCAGATACGCAGTATTTT
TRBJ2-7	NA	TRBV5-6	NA	CASSFLGSGYEQYF	TGTGCCAGCAGCTTTTTGGGGTCGGGGTACGAGCAGTACTTC
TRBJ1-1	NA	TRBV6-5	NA	CASSYSIYGKNTEAFF	TGTGCCAGCAGTTACTCGATATACGGGAAGAACACTGAAGCTTTCTTT
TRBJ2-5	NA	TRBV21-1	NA	CASSLLCGGAETQYF	TGTGCCAGCAGCCTCCTCTGCGGGGGGGCGGAGACCCAGTACTTC
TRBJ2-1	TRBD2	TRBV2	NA	CASSPGTSFSGNEQFF	TGTGCCAGCAGTCCCGGGACTAGCTTTTCAGGGAATGAGCAGTTCTTC
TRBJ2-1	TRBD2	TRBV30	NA	CAWSPLSGRAENEQFF	TGTGCCTGGAGTCCCCTTAGCGGGAGGGCCGAAAATGAGCAGTTCTTC
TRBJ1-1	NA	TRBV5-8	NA	CASSPGGPPTEAFF	TGTGCCAGCAGCCCTGGGGGGCCCCCCACTGAAGCTTTCTTT